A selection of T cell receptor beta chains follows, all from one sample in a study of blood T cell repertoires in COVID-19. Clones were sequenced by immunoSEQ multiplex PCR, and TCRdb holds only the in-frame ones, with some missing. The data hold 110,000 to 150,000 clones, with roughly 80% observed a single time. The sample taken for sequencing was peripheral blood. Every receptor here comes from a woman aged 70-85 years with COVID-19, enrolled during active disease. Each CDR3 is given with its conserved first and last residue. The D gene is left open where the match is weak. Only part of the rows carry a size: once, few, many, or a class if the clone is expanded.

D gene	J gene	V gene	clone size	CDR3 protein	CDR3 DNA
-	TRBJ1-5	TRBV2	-	CASVYPGAGDQPQHF	TGTGCCAGCGTATACCCCGGGGCAGGGGATCAGCCCCAGCATTTT
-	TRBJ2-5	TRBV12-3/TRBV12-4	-	CASSFAGAKTQYF	TGTGCCAGCAGTTTCGCGGGGGCCAAGACCCAGTACTTC
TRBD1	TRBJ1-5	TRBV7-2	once	CASSLLRDRAQPQHF	TGTGCCAGCAGCTTACTCCGGGACAGGGCCCAGCCCCAGCATTTT
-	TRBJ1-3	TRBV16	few	CASSQGSIIEDTIYF	TGTGCCAGCAGCCAGGGGAGTATCATTGAAGACACCATATATTTT
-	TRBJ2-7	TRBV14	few	CASSPAGLHYEQYF	TGTGCCAGCAGCCCCGCGGGACTTCACTACGAGCAGTACTTC
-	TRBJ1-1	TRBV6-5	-	CASKDWGGYTEAFF	TGTGCCAGCAAGGATTGGGGGGGGTACACTGAAGCTTTCTTT
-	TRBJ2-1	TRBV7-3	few	CASSLGPSNEQFF	TGTGCCAGCAGCCTGGGCCCCTCGAATGAGCAGTTCTTC
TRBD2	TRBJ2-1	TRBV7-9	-	CASSPPGLDLVNEQFF	TGTGCCAGCAGCCCCCCGGGACTAGACCTAGTTAATGAGCAGTTCTTC
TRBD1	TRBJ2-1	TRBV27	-	CASSHRDSVILSSYNEQFF	TGTGCCAGCAGTCACCGGGACAGCGTCATTTTAAGCTCCTACAATGAGCAGTTCTTC
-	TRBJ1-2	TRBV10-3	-	CAISGPGGYTF	TGTGCCATCAGTGGGCCCGGGGGCTACACCTTC
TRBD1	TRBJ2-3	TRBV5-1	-	CASSLRWQGGTDTQYF	TGCGCCAGCAGCTTGCGGTGGCAGGGGGGCACAGATACGCAGTATTTT
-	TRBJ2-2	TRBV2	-	CASSEAGYPTGELFF	TGTGCCAGCAGTGAAGCGGGCTACCCCACCGGGGAGCTGTTTTTT
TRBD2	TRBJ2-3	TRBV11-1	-	CASKRGAGDTQYF	TGTGCCAGTAAGCGGGGGGCGGGAGATACGCAGTATTTT
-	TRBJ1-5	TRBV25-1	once	CASSEFGVNQPQHF	TGTGCCAGCAGTGAATTCGGGGTAAATCAGCCCCAGCATTTT
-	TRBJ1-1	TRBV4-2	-	CASIGPSPDTAPLEAFF	TGTGCCAGCATCGGCCCTTCCCCGGACACGGCGCCCCTTGAAGCTTTCTTT
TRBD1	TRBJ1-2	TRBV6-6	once	CASTGQGEGYTF	TGTGCCAGCACCGGACAGGGGGAAGGCTACACCTTC
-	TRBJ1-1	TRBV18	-	CASSPPTGEAFF	TGTGCCAGCTCACCACCGACAGGTGAAGCTTTCTTT
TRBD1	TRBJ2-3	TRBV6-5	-	CASSYSTGLPTDTQYF	TGTGCCAGCAGTTACTCGACAGGGTTACCCACAGATACGCAGTATTTT
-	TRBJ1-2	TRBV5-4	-	CASSLVAANYGYTF	TGTGCCAGCAGCTTGGTAGCAGCTAACTATGGCTACACCTTC
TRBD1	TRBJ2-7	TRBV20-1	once	CSATHPGGQYF	TGCAGTGCTACTCATCCAGGGGGCCAGTACTTC
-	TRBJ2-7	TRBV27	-	CASSSTQGYYEQYF	TGTGCCAGCAGTTCCACACAGGGTTACTACGAGCAGTACTTC
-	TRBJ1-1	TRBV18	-	CASSVGGTEAFF	TGTGCCAGCTCAGTCGGGGGGACTGAAGCTTTCTTT
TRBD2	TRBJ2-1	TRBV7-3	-	CASSFRGGGMNEQFF	TGTGCCAGCAGCTTCCGGGGGGGCGGAATGAATGAGCAGTTCTTC
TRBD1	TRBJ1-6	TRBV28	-	CASSLGGQPSNSPLHF	TGTGCCAGCAGTTTAGGGGGACAGCCTTCTAATTCACCCCTCCACTTT
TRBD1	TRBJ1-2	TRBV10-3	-	CAISESHFRDRENYGYTF	TGTGCCATCAGTGAGTCGCACTTCCGGGACAGGGAAAACTATGGCTACACCTTC
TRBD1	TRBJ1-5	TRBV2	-	CASSEAGGQGAGQPQHF	TGTGCCAGCAGTGAAGCGGGGGGTCAGGGGGCGGGACAGCCCCAGCATTTT
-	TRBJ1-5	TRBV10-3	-	CAISLEGHQPQHF	TGTGCCATCAGTCTTGAGGGTCATCAGCCCCAGCATTTT
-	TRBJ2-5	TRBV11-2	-	CASSLGGGRETQYF	TGTGCCAGCAGCTTAGGGGGGGGCAGGGAGACCCAGTACTTC